This T cell receptor beta chain was captured by sequencing in a study of cytomegalovirus exposure and HLA in healthy donors. Study context: Early released data had tens of millions of unique TCRs, all coming from HLA-typed donors.

Study-wide results and limits: Analyzed later, association rates of TCRs varied across HLA loci, with DRB1 most and HLA-C fewest.

The V and J ends lost 2 bases and 6 bases, in that order; junction bases with no gene match: 9. Germline V gene lookup returns CDR1 SGHRS and CDR2 YFSETQ. The CDR3 is 16 amino acids. Those who donated were healthy bone marrow donors. Remarks on this clone: What it binds is not known.

The PCR ran on 60 Vbeta and 13 Jbeta primers. The assay was immunoSEQ multiplex PCR, and TCRdb's table has in-frame clones only and misses some. The sample contains about 110,000 clones, 81% of which appear only once. V is TRBV5-1 and J is TRBJ2-1; 9 bases map to TRBD2. The TCR was taken from a woman aged 30 to 39 in good health and CMV-seronegative. The source material was PBMCs. The CDR3 is CASSFSSGGFPNEQFF. The DNA of the CDR3 is TGCGCCAGCAGCTTTAGTAGCGGGGGTTTCCCCAATGAGCAGTTCTTC.